The 28 T cell receptor beta chains below were found in one sample sequenced in a study of cytomegalovirus exposure and HLA in healthy donors. With 60 Vbeta and 13 Jbeta primers, the PCR was carried out. TCRdb's copy holds only in-frame clones and misses some; the assay was immunoSEQ multiplex PCR. The sample includes around 110,000 clones, 82% of them seen just once. Sequencing input: PBMCs. Every receptor here comes from a man between 25 and 39 years old in good health and CMV-seropositive.

This clone was observed a single time. This chain links TRBV10-3 with TRBJ2-7, with 10 bases fitting TRBD2. V shed 10 bases and J 4 bases; nucleotides not matched to a gene: 13. Germline V gene data show CDR1 as ENHRY and CDR2 as SYGVKD. This CDR3 is 15 amino acids long. The CDR3 sequence is CATRVSGLASYEQYF. The CDR3 DNA reads as TGTGCCACCCGCGTTTCGGGACTAGCGTCTTACGAGCAGTACTTC.

To note about this clone: Its ends do not fully match the called genes, so a read error is possible. This CDR3 is CARSSQGWGNSQYF. Written as DNA, the CDR3 is TGTGCCAGAAGCTCACAGGGGTGGGGAAACAGTCAGTACTTC. The V and J genes are TRBV5-3 and TRBJ2-4, with 7 bases that match TRBD1. TRBV5-3 belongs to the ORF category, with a function that is uncertain. CDR3 length: 14 amino acids.

The sample holds one count of this clone. The chain uses TRBV1 and TRBJ2-3; the D call in the table, TRBD2, was not verified against the DNA. TRBV1 is classified as a pseudogene. The CDR3 runs 18 residues. The CDR3 coding sequence is TGCACCAGCAGCCAAGAAAAGTTGGAGCGGGGGAGGGCAGATACGCAGTATTTT. This translates into CTSSQEKLERGRADTQYF.

This chain connects TRBV19 to TRBJ1-2; 8 nucleotides line up with TRBD1. The CDR3 has 17 residues. CDR1 and CDR2 from the germline V gene are LNHDA and SQIVND (reference sequence). J was trimmed by 3 bases and V by 7 bases; bases with no gene match: 16. In nucleotides, the CDR3 is TGTGCCAGTATGAAGGATCCGGGGACAGGAGCCGACTATGGCTACACCTTC. The encoded protein is CASMKDPGTGADYGYTF.

The chain joins TRBV4-1 to TRBJ1-4; D call uncertain. V was trimmed by 1 base and J by 7 bases, leaving 13 bases between them. The V gene's germline CDR1 is MGHRA and CDR2 YSYEKL. CDR3 length: 15 residues. CDR3 loop: CASSQGRAGGEKLFF. The CDR3 bases are TGCGCCAGCAGCCAAGGACGCGCGGGAGGTGAAAAACTGTTTTTT.

This clone was seen more than once but under ten times. V gene TRBV10-2 combines with J gene TRBJ1-3; 8 nucleotides align to TRBD1. The CDR3 contains 14 residues. The V gene's germline CDR1 is WSHSY and CDR2 SAAADI. V lost 7 bases and J lost 4; bases outside the gene matches: 6. CDR3 sequence: CASIPTGVGNTIYF. The CDR3 nucleotides are TGCGCCAGCATTCCGACAGGGGTGGGAAACACCATATATTTT.

The rearrangement joins TRBV6-4 to TRBJ1-1, with D perhaps matching TRBD1 (6 bases). The germline V gene encodes CDR1 MRHNA and CDR2 SNTAGT. The CDR3 is made up of 13 amino acids. The V and J ends lost 6 bases and 4 bases respectively, with 12 bases between them. CDR3 region: CASSQDSFTEAFF. CDR3 nucleotides: TGTGCCAGCAGCCAGGACAGCTTCACTGAAGCTTTCTTT.

The V gene is TRBV13, the J gene TRBJ1-2; TRBD1 aligns across 10 bases. V shed 5 bases, J shed 4 bases, and the junction held 7 bases outside the gene matches. Germline V lookup: CDR1 PRHDT, CDR2 FYEKMQ (reference sequence). The length of the CDR3 is 15 residues. CDR3 amino acids: CASSLGTGAGYGYTF. Here the CDR3 DNA reads TGTGCCAGCAGCCTGGGGACAGGGGCGGGCTATGGCTACACCTTC.

The chain couples TRBV4-1 to TRBJ2-1, with 11 bases that match TRBD2. The J segment lost 6 bases and the V segment lost 8 bases, leaving 24 bases of the junction unmatched. There are 20 residues in the CDR3. The germline gives CDR1 MGHRA, CDR2 YSYEKL. The chain's CDR3 is CASGGGVTSLAGGVGNEQFF. The CDR3 nucleotides are TGCGCCAGCGGCGGAGGGGTCACCTCTTTAGCGGGGGGGGTGGGCAATGAGCAGTTCTTC.

The chain uses TRBV6-5 and TRBJ1-2, with D possibly matching TRBD1 (6 bases). Germline-derived CDR1 and CDR2 are MNHEY and SVGAGI. The CDR3 loop spans 12 amino acids. The V gene lost 6 bases and the J gene lost 8 bases, with 13 bases spanning the gap. The DNA for the CDR3 is TGTGCCAGCAGCGAACAGGGTTGGGGCTACACCTTC. As protein: CASSEQGWGYTF.

The J gene is TRBJ2-5, the V gene TRBV2, with TRBD2 matching 7 bases. The V and J ends lost 7 bases and 2 bases, in that order; junction bases with no gene match: 7. CDR1 and CDR2 from the germline V gene are SNHLY and FYNNEI. This CDR3 region has 14 residues. The CDR3 coding sequence is TGTGCCAGCACGAGGGCTAGCGGACAAGAGACCCAGTACTTC. Encoded protein: CASTRASGQETQYF.

J is TRBJ1-1 and V is TRBV5-1; no firm D call. The V end was cut by 3 bases, the J end by 0 bases, with 12 bases between. The CDR3 loop spans 15 amino acids. From germline, CDR1 is SGHRS and CDR2 YFSETQ. CDR3: CASSWTENMNTEAFF. For the CDR3, the DNA is TGCGCCAGCAGCTGGACTGAGAACATGAACACTGAAGCTTTCTTT.

The chain has TRBV5-1 and TRBJ2-7; 8 bases map to TRBD2. This CDR3 is built from 15 residues. The ends lost 4 bases at V and 4 bases at J; junction bases unmatched: 10. Germline CDR1 reads SGHRS; CDR2 reads YFSETQ. CDR3 sequence: CASSPGTSPWYEQYF. The CDR3 nucleotides are TGCGCCAGCAGCCCCGGGACTAGTCCCTGGTACGAGCAGTACTTC.

This clone was picked up a small number of times. The chain uses TRBV5-1 and TRBJ2-2; possible D gene TRBD2, 6 bases. CDR1 is SGHRS and CDR2 is YFSETQ in the germline V gene. Trimming removed 4 bases from V and 7 bases from J, with 14 bases in between. CDR3 size: 14 residues. The CDR3 DNA reads TGCGCCAGCAGCGGAGGGCAGGGAATCGGGGAGCTGTTTTTT. Residues: CASSGGQGIGELFF. Supplemented by reference TRBV5-1 and TRBJ2-2, the full variable domain reads KAGVTQTPRYLIKTRGQQVTLSCSPISGHRSVSWYQQTPGQGLQFLFEYFSETQRNKGNFPGRFSGRQFSNSRSEMNVSTLELGDSALYLCASSGGQGIGELFFGEGSRLTVL.

The chain uses TRBV30 and TRBJ2-2; TRBD1 is a possible D gene (6 bases). The length of the CDR3 is 15 residues. CDR1 is GTSNPN and CDR2 is SVGIG in the germline V gene (reference sequence). Trimming stripped 1 base from V and 4 bases from J, with 13 bases between. CDR3 sequence reads: CAWSGSGTFTGELFF. Written as DNA, the CDR3 is TGTGCCTGGAGTGGGTCCGGGACATTCACCGGGGAGCTGTTTTTT. Using reference TRBV30 and TRBJ2-2 for the parts outside the CDR3, the full variable domain is SQTIHQWPATLVQPVGSPLSLECTVEGTSNPNLYWYRQAAGRGLQLLFYSVGIGQISSEVPQNLSASRPQDRQFILSSKKLLLSDSGFYLCAWSGSGTFTGELFFGEGSRLTVL.

As concerns this clone: An end of the junction differs from the germline gene, which may be a read error. The rearrangement links TRBV7-7 to TRBJ2-2; 10 positions agree with TRBD1. Germline assignment: CDR1 SSHAT and CDR2 FNYEAQ (reference sequence). The CDR3 loop spans 17 amino acids. CDR3 region: CASSLGTGQGETGELFF. Written as DNA, the CDR3 is TGTGCTAGCAGCTTGGGGACAGGACAGGGGGAGACCGGGGAGCTGTTTTTT.

The rearrangement joins TRBV6-1 to TRBJ1-5; no definite D call. Trimming took 5 bases from V and 3 from J, leaving 8 bases between them. In germline, CDR1 is MNHNS, CDR2 SASEGT. CDR3 length: 13 residues. The CDR3 region has the DNA TGTGCCAGCAGTACTGACACCAATCAGCCCCAGCATTTT. Its translation is CASSTDTNQPQHF.

This clone was recorded only once. This rearrangement joins TRBV28 to TRBJ2-7; 10 nucleotides match TRBD1. The CDR3 loop spans 14 amino acids. V lost 7 bases and J lost 4; bases outside the gene matches: 7. CDR1 MDHEN and CDR2 SYDVKM come from the germline V gene. CDR3 in DNA: TGTGCCAGCAACGCCGACAGGGGGCCTTACGAGCAGTACTTC. Translating gives CASNADRGPYEQYF.

The V and J genes are TRBV27 and TRBJ1-2, with 10 bases that match TRBD1. Germline lookup yields CDR1 MNHEY and CDR2 SMNVEV (reference sequence). Trimming at V came to 6 bases and at J to 2 bases, leaving 3 bases not matched to a gene. The CDR3 extends over 14 amino acids. CDR3 region: CASRAGQGNYGYTF. The CDR3 nucleotides are TGTGCCAGCAGAGCGGGACAGGGGAACTATGGCTACACCTTC.

The chain carries TRBV18 and TRBJ1-1; 7 positions agree with TRBD1. The CDR3 has 15 residues. V lost 4 bases, J lost 2 bases, and 7 bases stayed unmatched. From germline, CDR1 is KGHSH and CDR2 LQKENI. CDR3 protein: CASSLQGGSNTEAFF. DNA for the CDR3: TGTGCCAGCTCACTTCAGGGGGGAAGCAACACTGAAGCTTTCTTT.

J is TRBJ2-1 and V is TRBV11-2; D gene ambiguous. This CDR3 region has 13 residues. V was pared by 3 bases and J by 11 bases, with 14 bases between. Germline CDR1 is SGHAT and CDR2 is FQNNGV. The CDR3 DNA sequence: TGTGCCAGCAGCTTTAAACGTTTAGCTCAGCAGTTCTTC. Its protein product is CASSFKRLAQQFF.

There are a few counts of this clone. The chain has TRBV6-5 and TRBJ2-7; 9 bases align to TRBD1. Germline V gene lookup returns CDR1 MNHEY and CDR2 SVGAGI. The CDR3 is 13 amino acids. With V trimmed by 6 bases and J by 2 bases, 2 bases remained unmatched. The CDR3 sequence: CASRDRGPYEQYF. The CDR3 DNA sequence: TGTGCCAGCAGGGACAGGGGTCCCTACGAGCAGTACTTC.

The CDR3 loop is CAWSRSGGAYNEQFF. The CDR3, as DNA: TGTGCCTGGAGTCGTAGCGGGGGGGCCTACAATGAGCAGTTCTTC. The chain carries TRBV30 and TRBJ2-1; 11 nucleotides line up with TRBD2. CDR3 length equals 15 residues. Per germline, CDR1 GTSNPN and CDR2 SVGIG (reference sequence). V shed 2 bases and J 2 bases; nucleotides not matched to a gene: 2.

This rearrangement joins TRBV5-5 to TRBJ2-1; possible D gene TRBD1, 6 bases. Trimming cost V 1 base and J 6 bases, with 8 bases left between them. Germline CDR1 reads SGHKS; CDR2 reads YYEKEE (reference sequence). This CDR3 contains 13 residues. In DNA form, the CDR3 reads TGTGCCAGCAGCTTGCTGGGGGCCAATGAGCAGTTCTTC. The encoded protein is CASSLLGANEQFF.

V usage is TRBV9 and J usage is TRBJ2-1, with no clear D. From germline, CDR1 is SGDLS and CDR2 YYNGEE. The CDR3 is 15 amino acids. The V end lost 4 bases, the J end lost 7 bases, and 18 bases lay between the germline ends. The CDR3 DNA reads as TGTGCCAGCAGCCCTGGTTTATTACTCGGGAATGAGCAGTTCTTC. Protein: CASSPGLLLGNEQFF.

The chain joins TRBV5-1 to TRBJ2-5; D perhaps matches TRBD2 (7 bases). The V gene's germline CDR1 is SGHRS and CDR2 YFSETQ. The length of the CDR3 is 14 residues. Trimming shortened V by 4 bases and J by 1 base, and 11 bases separated the two germline ends. Here the CDR3 DNA reads TGCGCCAGCAGCGTTAGGGGGGGCCAAGAGACCCAGTACTTC. Amino acid sequence: CASSVRGGQETQYF.

The V call is TRBV2, the J call TRBJ2-3, with 7 bases matching TRBD2. Germline CDR1 is SNHLY and CDR2 is FYNNEI. This CDR3 is built from 15 residues. The J segment lost 5 bases and the V segment lost 8 bases, leaving 13 bases of the junction unmatched. For the CDR3, the DNA is TGTGCCAGCCAGATAGCGGGTTTGGGGCAAGATACGCAGTATTTT. Translation: CASQIAGLGQDTQYF.

CDR3 nucleotides: TGTGCCAGCAGCGAGGACAGGAGGTTCAATCAGCCCCAGCATTTT. Translation gives CASSEDRRFNQPQHF. This rearrangement joins TRBV11-2 to TRBJ1-5; TRBD1 matches 7 bases. CDR3 length: 15 residues. V lost 5 bases and J lost 3; bases outside the gene matches: 7. Germline V gene lookup returns CDR1 SGHAT and CDR2 FQNNGV.